The 26 T cell receptor beta chains reported below all come from one sample, sequenced in a study of T cell clonality in common variable immunodeficiency. Produced via immunoSEQ multiplex PCR; TCRdb's table is partial and in-frame only. Altogether some 38,000 clones were found in the sample, and no singletons occur. Sequencing was done on a sample of peripheral blood mononuclear cells. These receptors were taken from a person aged 18 to 75 in good health.

This clone was picked up many times. Read sequence stops 3 residues before the CDR3 end, and the germline J gene provides the missing end. V and J are TRBV6-1 and TRBJ2-7; D might be TRBD2 (6 bases). The CDR3 has 16 residues. The germline V gene encodes CDR1 MNHNS and CDR2 SASEGT. V was clipped by 4 bases and J by 3 bases, with 19 bases between them. CDR3 bases read: TGTGCCAGCAGTGGACCAAGCGGGCAGGGATACTACGAG. Encoded protein: CASSGPSGQGYYE. The CDR3, in full, reads CASSGPSGQGYYEQYF.

As concerns this clone: The read terminates 3 residues ahead of where the CDR3 ends, so the germline J gene completes it. The genes are TRBV5-1 and TRBJ2-3; TRBD1 matches at 7 bases. The CDR3 covers 15 residues. Germline V gene data show CDR1 as SGHRS and CDR2 as YFSETQ. The sequenced part of the CDR3 DNA is TGCGCCAGCAGCTCTACAGGGGCGAGCAATCAGCCG. Its protein is CASSSTGASNQP. The entire CDR3 is CASSSTGASNQPQYF.

On this clone: Read sequence stops 3 residues before the CDR3 end, and the germline J gene provides the missing end. The chain carries TRBV20-1 and TRBJ2-1; 9 bases agree with TRBD2. The CDR3 extends over 14 amino acids. Germline loops: CDR1 DFQATT, CDR2 SNEGSKA (reference sequence). The sequenced part of the CDR3 DNA is TGCAGCGGAGGGTTTAGCGGGGGCGGCAATGAG. This codes for CSGGFSGGGNE. The whole CDR3 region reads CSGGFSGGGNEQFF.

Concerning this clone itself: The read gets to within 3 residues of the CDR3 end, and the germline J gene fills in the rest. The chain has TRBV2 and TRBJ2-5; D ambiguous. Trimming left V 2 bases short and J 1 base short, with 8 bases between. This CDR3 region has 14 residues. CDR1 and CDR2 from the germline V gene are SNHLY and FYNNEI. The CDR3 sequence is CASSERRPQETQYF. Partial CDR3 DNA: TGTGCCAGCAGTGAAAGAAGGCCCCAAGAGACC.

This clone came up many times. The read terminates 3 residues before the CDR3 end, so the remaining end is supplied by the germline J gene. This sequence joins TRBV28 and TRBJ1-2, with 8 positions matching TRBD1. Germline CDR1 is MDHEN and CDR2 is SYDVKM. The V segment lost 3 bases and the J segment 4 bases; nucleotides outside the gene matches: 7. The CDR3 consists of 15 residues. The CDR3 here is CASSFSDREGYGYTF. CDR3 DNA, as far as it was read: TGTGCCAGCAGTTTCTCGGACAGGGAGGGCTATGGC.

This clone was recorded many times. Read sequence stops 3 residues before the CDR3 end, and the germline J gene provides the missing end. This chain joins TRBV30 and TRBJ2-7; D not resolved. The germline gives CDR1 GTSNPN, CDR2 SVGIG (reference sequence). V gave up 0 bases and J gave up 2 bases, with 8 bases separating them. The CDR3 runs 13 residues. The CDR3 loop reads CAWSVALPYEQYF. The CDR3 DNA, read in part, is TGTGCCTGGAGTGTAGCGTTACCCTACGAG.

This clone was recorded at least ten times. With the read ending 3 residues before the CDR3 end, the germline J gene is used to fill in that end. This same CDR3 is encoded by further DNA sequences in the sample. V and J are TRBV5-1 and TRBJ2-1; D gene uncertain. The CDR3 extends over 13 amino acids. Germline CDR1 reads SGHRS; CDR2 reads YFSETQ. V was shortened by 0 bases and J by 4 bases, with 5 bases between the two germline ends. CDR3 region: CASSLDGYNEQFF. The CDR3 bases that were read are TGCGCCAGCAGCTTGGACGGTTACAATGAG.

This clone has a count of ten or more. The DNA ends 3 residues before the CDR3 does, and the rest of the CDR3 is filled in from the germline J gene. The chain employs TRBV5-4 and TRBJ1-1; a weak D match, TRBD1 (6 bases). From germline, CDR1 is SGHNT and CDR2 YYREEE (reference sequence). V was trimmed by 1 base and J by 6 bases, leaving 13 bases between them. The CDR3 is made up of 14 amino acids. The CDR3 sequence: CASSLQGKKAEAFF. The part of the CDR3 DNA that was read is TGTGCCAGCAGCTTGCAGGGGAAGAAAGCTGAA.

There are a few counts of this clone. The read finishes 3 residues shy of the CDR3 end, and the germline J gene is used to complete it. This chain uses TRBV7-6 with TRBJ2-3; 10 bases are shared with TRBD1. The CDR3 is 15 amino acids. V lost 5 bases, J lost 7 bases, and 9 bases stayed unmatched. Germline CDR1 is SGHVS and CDR2 is FNYEAQ. The CDR3 is CASSTPGQGTNTQYF. The covered CDR3 bases are TGTGCCAGCAGCACCCCGGGACAGGGGACCAATACG.

This clone was seen a few times. The read ends 3 residues before the CDR3 terminus; that terminus is restored from the germline J gene. The chain combines TRBV6-1 with TRBJ1-1; unclear D gene. The CDR3 totals 15 residues. CDR1 and CDR2 from the germline V gene are MNHNS and SASEGT. Partial CDR3 DNA: TGTGCCAGCAGTGAAGCGGAGGGTGCGGGTGAAAAA. Translation gives CASSEAEGAGEK. The full CDR3 protein is CASSEAEGAGEKAFF.

Concerning this clone itself: Coverage ceases 3 residues before the CDR3 finishes, and the germline J gene fills in the end. The chain recombines TRBV2 with TRBJ2-2, with D possibly TRBD2 on 6 matching bases. The germline V gene has CDR1 SNHLY and CDR2 FYNNEI. Trimming cost V 7 bases and J 6 bases, with 12 bases left between them. The CDR3 covers 13 residues. The CDR3 DNA, read in part, is TGTGCCAGCAAAGGCATAGCGGCCGGGGAG. Translating it yields CASKGIAAGE. The whole CDR3 protein reads CASKGIAAGELFF.

This clone was observed many times. The read gets to within 3 residues of the CDR3 end, and the germline J gene fills in the rest. This chain links TRBV20-1 with TRBJ1-1, with 8 nucleotides matching TRBD1. J lost 2 bases, V lost 6 bases, and 5 bases had no gene match. The germline V gene encodes CDR1 DFQATT and CDR2 SNEGSKA (reference sequence). The length of the CDR3 is 13 residues. CDR3 DNA (partial): TGCAGTGCAGCACAGGGGGAAAACACTGAA. Amino acid sequence: CSAAQGENTE. The whole CDR3 protein reads CSAAQGENTEAFF.

In its sample, this clone was seen many times. The CDR3 end lies 3 residues beyond the end of the read and is filled in from the germline J gene. The V and J genes are TRBV19 and TRBJ1-2, with unresolved D. Between the trimmed V and J ends, which lost 5 bases and 5 bases, there was a span of 15 bases. CDR1 LNHDA and CDR2 SQIVND come from the germline V gene (reference sequence). The CDR3 runs to 14 residues. The part of the CDR3 DNA that was read is TGTGCCAGTAGTTTCGGGCGGGTAGGGTATGGC. Translation: CASSFGRVGYG. The full CDR3 reads CASSFGRVGYGYTF.

This clone was counted many times. The read stops 3 residues short of the end of the CDR3; the missing end is completed from the germline J gene. V and J are TRBV12-3 or TRBV12-4 and TRBJ2-2; 11 bases fit TRBD1. Trimming took 6 bases from V and 0 from J; bases not matched to a gene: 6. The CDR3 sequence is 17 residues long. The CDR3 loop reads CASSSDRGLANTGELFF. The sequenced part of the CDR3 DNA is TGTGCCAGCAGCTCGGACAGGGGGCTTGCGAACACCGGGGAG.

This clone occurred many times. Read coverage stops 3 residues before the CDR3 terminus; the germline J gene supplies the remainder. J is TRBJ1-2 and V is TRBV7-9, with D tentatively TRBD1 (5 bases). Germline V gene lookup returns CDR1 SEHNR and CDR2 FQNEAQ (reference sequence). V lost 4 bases and J lost 6, with 15 bases in between. CDR3 length: 14 amino acids. The DNA read from the CDR3 is TGTGCCAGCAGCTCAGAGGGGAGGGGCGATGGC. Its translation: CASSSEGRGDG. The complete CDR3 reads CASSSEGRGDGYTF.

In this sample, this clone turned up many times. The read halts 3 residues ahead of the CDR3 end, with the missing end drawn from the germline J gene. The chain carries TRBV30 and TRBJ1-4; no clear D. Germline CDR1 and CDR2: GTSNPN and SVGIG (reference sequence). The CDR3 length is 11 residues. The V gene lost 4 bases and the J gene lost 6 bases, with 6 bases spanning the gap. CDR3 amino acids: CAWTDYEKLFF. CDR3 DNA, as far as it was read: TGTGCCTGGACAGATTATGAAAAA.

This clone was recorded at least ten times. CDR3 bases read: TGTGCCAGCAGTACTAACACAGATACG. This sequence encodes CASSTNTDT. The whole CDR3 reads CASSTNTDTQYF. The chain couples TRBV6-2 or TRBV6-3 to TRBJ2-3; D not resolved. The observed sequence ends 3 residues before the CDR3 terminus, with the missing tail filled in from the germline J gene. CDR1 and CDR2 from the germline V gene are MNHEY and SVGEGT. Trimming took off 5 bases at V and 2 bases at J, with 5 bases between the two ends. CDR3 length: 12 amino acids.

This clone showed up many times. With the read ending 3 residues before the CDR3 end, the germline J gene is used to fill in that end. The rearrangement links TRBV5-1 to TRBJ1-6, with unresolved D. Trimming took off 0 bases at V and 2 bases at J, with 3 bases between the two ends. The germline CDR1 and CDR2 sequences are SGHRS and YFSETQ. There are 14 residues in the CDR3. CDR3 residues: CASSLGPYNSPLHF. The CDR3 bases that were read are TGCGCCAGCAGCTTGGGGCCCTATAATTCACCC.

Of note for this clone: Read data end 3 residues before the CDR3 end; the end is taken from the germline J gene. The chain carries TRBV19 and TRBJ2-2; TRBD1 matches at 9 bases. With V trimmed by 5 bases and J by 4 bases, 14 bases remained unmatched. The CDR3 sequence is 18 residues long. Germline CDR1 and CDR2: LNHDA and SQIVND (reference sequence). CDR3 in amino acids: CASSQLDRGSASTGELFF. The CDR3 DNA, read in part, is TGTGCCAGTAGTCAGCTCGACAGGGGGTCTGCGAGCACCGGGGAG.

This clone has just a few counts. The read finishes 3 residues shy of the CDR3 end, and the germline J gene is used to complete it. The J gene is TRBJ2-3, the V gene TRBV7-6, with a tentative D call TRBD1 (6 bases). There are 17 residues in the CDR3. From germline, CDR1 is SGHVS and CDR2 FNYEAQ. CDR3 sequence reads: CASSLVLWTDFQETQYF. The part of the CDR3 DNA that was read is TGTGCCAGCAGCCTAGTATTGTGGACAGACTTTCAAGAGACG.

Many counts were recorded for this clone. The CDR3 end falls 3 residues outside the read, so it is completed with the germline J gene. The chain joins TRBV20-1 to TRBJ2-5; TRBD1 aligns across 8 bases. This CDR3 comprises 15 residues. Trimming removed 4 bases from V and 4 bases from J; junction bases left unmatched: 11. Germline loops: CDR1 DFQATT, CDR2 SNEGSKA (reference sequence). This CDR3 reads CSATTLATGVETQYF. The part of the CDR3 DNA that was read is TGCAGTGCTACCACCCTAGCGACAGGGGTAGAGACC.

This clone was observed at least ten times. With the read ending 3 residues before the CDR3 end, the germline J gene is used to fill in that end. V is TRBV13 and J is TRBJ2-6; the D is unclear. The V gene lost 8 bases and the J gene lost 4 bases, with 18 bases spanning the gap. The CDR3 has 16 residues. In germline, CDR1 is PRHDT, CDR2 FYEKMQ (reference sequence). The DNA read from the CDR3 is TGTGCCAGCTCAGTTCCTTCAGGTTCCGGGGCCAACGTC. Translation: CASSVPSGSGANV. The whole CDR3 sequence reads CASSVPSGSGANVLTF.

This clone was counted between two and nine times. The covered CDR3 bases are TGTGCCAGCTCATCGTTTGGCTCCGGGACAGGGGTTGGTCAGCCC. Translating it yields CASSSFGSGTGVGQP. The complete CDR3 reads CASSSFGSGTGVGQPQHF. This rearrangement joins TRBV18 to TRBJ1-5; TRBD1 aligns across 10 bases. Read coverage stops 3 residues before the CDR3 terminus; the germline J gene supplies the remainder. Losses at the gene ends were 5 bases for V and 6 bases for J; bases not matched to a gene: 16. This CDR3 is 18 amino acids long. From germline, CDR1 is KGHSH and CDR2 LQKENI.

This clone has a count of ten or more. The sequenced CDR3 bases are TGCAGCGTTGTCAGGGGGATCTACGAG. Translation: CSVVRGIYE. The full CDR3 reads CSVVRGIYEQYF. The rearrangement uses TRBV29-1 and TRBJ2-7; 7 nucleotides line up with TRBD1. Read coverage stops 3 residues before the CDR3 terminus; the germline J gene supplies the remainder. CDR3 length: 12 residues. CDR1 and CDR2 (germline): SQVTM, ANQGSEA. V shed 4 bases, J shed 3 bases, and the junction held 3 bases outside the gene matches.

This clone showed up many times. CDR3 sequence reads: CAHNRGVGETQYF. The DNA read from the CDR3 is TGTGCCCACAACCGGGGAGTGGGGGAGACC. J is TRBJ2-5 and V is TRBV2; D might be TRBD2 (5 bases). Coverage ceases 3 residues before the CDR3 finishes, and the germline J gene fills in the end. Germline-derived CDR1 and CDR2 are SNHLY and FYNNEI. V lost 11 bases and J lost 5, with 18 bases in between. The CDR3 totals 13 residues.

This clone was seen many times. The read gets to within 3 residues of the CDR3 end, and the germline J gene fills in the rest. The chain joins TRBV7-2 to TRBJ2-3; 7 bases line up with TRBD2. This CDR3 region has 15 residues. J lost 1 base, V lost 3 bases, and 4 bases had no gene match. From germline, CDR1 is SGHTA and CDR2 FQGNSA. The sequenced part of the CDR3 DNA is TGTGCCAGCAGCTTGATAGCGGGCGGCACAGATACG. This translates into CASSLIAGGTDT. The complete CDR3 sequence is CASSLIAGGTDTQYF.